The 12 T cell receptor beta chains below come from one sample, sequenced in a study of cytomegalovirus exposure and HLA in healthy donors. Method: immunoSEQ multiplex PCR; TCRdb's copy keeps in-frame clones and lacks some. The table shows some 140,000 clones, with 85% to 90% occurring only once. Material for sequencing was PBMCs. These receptor sequences come from a woman in her 30s in good health and CMV-seropositive.

Worth noting for this clone: Its ends do not fully match the called genes, so a read error is possible. The chain has TRBV9 and TRBJ2-7; a possible D gene is TRBD2 (5 bases). Germline CDR1 is SGDLS and CDR2 is YYNGEE. The CDR3 spans 13 residues. CDR3 DNA sequence: TGTACCAGCAGCGTCGGCGCGGGCTACGAGCAGTACTTC. Translation gives CTSSVGAGYEQYF.

The V call is TRBV6-5, the J call TRBJ1-6; D is ambiguous. Germline loops: CDR1 MNHEY, CDR2 SVGAGI. The length of the CDR3 is 14 residues. Trimming left V 5 bases short and J 6 bases short, with 11 bases between. The CDR3 coding sequence is TGTGCCAGCAGTCGCTACGGCGGTAATTCACCCCTCCACTTT. This sequence encodes CASSRYGGNSPLHF.

CDR3 region: CASSVGASGTSYNEQFF. CDR3 nucleotides: TGTGCCAGCAGCGTAGGGGCTAGCGGAACCTCCTACAATGAGCAGTTCTTC. The chain has TRBV9 and TRBJ2-1; TRBD2 matches 7 bases. J was trimmed by 0 bases and V by 0 bases; bases with no gene match: 6. Looked up from germline, CDR1 is SGDLS and CDR2 is YYNGEE. CDR3 length equals 17 residues. The variable domain in full, completed from reference TRBV9 and TRBJ2-1, reads DSGVTQTPKHLITATGQRVTLRCSPRSGDLSVYWYQQSLDQGLQFLIQYYNGEERAKGNILERFSAQQFPDLHSELNLSSLELGDSALYFCASSVGASGTSYNEQFFGPGTRLTVL.

V and J are TRBV29-1 and TRBJ2-2; TRBD2 is a possible D gene (5 bases). The V gene's germline CDR1 is SQVTM and CDR2 ANQGSEA. This CDR3 comprises 15 residues. V dropped 0 bases and J dropped 6 bases, with 14 bases sitting between them. As DNA, the CDR3 is TGCAGCGTTGAAGATCGAGGGCAAGGCCCCGGGGAGCTGTTTTTT. It translates to CSVEDRGQGPGELFF.

This chain joins TRBV28 and TRBJ1-5; 10 bases fit TRBD1. The CDR3 length is 14 residues. After removal of 6 bases from V and 8 bases from J, the junction contained 7 bases not matched to a gene. Germline V gives CDR1 MDHEN, CDR2 SYDVKM. The CDR3 DNA reads as TGTGCCAGCAGCCGGAGGACAGGGGGGGAGCCCCAGCATTTT. Its protein product is CASSRRTGGEPQHF.

This clone was recorded only once. The V call is TRBV28, the J call TRBJ2-7; D might be TRBD1 (6 bases). This CDR3 is built from 13 residues. With 2 bases removed from V and 3 bases from J, the gap between germline ends came to 8 bases. CDR1 MDHEN and CDR2 SYDVKM come from the germline V gene. CDR3 DNA sequence: TGTGCCAGCAGTTTAGGGACAAACTACGAGCAGTACTTC. Encoded protein: CASSLGTNYEQYF.

This clone came up a few times. This sequence joins TRBV19 and TRBJ2-7; D is ambiguous. Germline assignment: CDR1 LNHDA and CDR2 SQIVND (reference sequence). CDR3 size: 13 residues. V shed 3 bases and J shed 7 bases, with 13 bases lying between them. The DNA of the CDR3 is TGTGCCAGTAGTATCTCCCCTTCGAGGGAGCAGTACTTC. Protein: CASSISPSREQYF. Full variable domain (missing parts from reference TRBV19 and TRBJ2-7): DGGITQSPKYLFRKEGQNVTLSCEQNLNHDAMYWYRQDPGQGLRLIYYSQIVNDFQKGDIAEGYSVSREKKESFPLTVTSAQKNPTAFYLCASSISPSREQYFGPGTRLTVT.

The CDR3 region has the DNA TGTGCCAGCAGCCCCGTCGGGGGAAGCACAGATACGCAGTATTTT. This codes for CASSPVGGSTDTQYF. The rearrangement uses TRBV14 and TRBJ2-3; a possible D gene is TRBD2 (6 bases). Between the trimmed V and J ends, which lost 4 bases and 0 bases, there was a span of 11 bases. The CDR3 runs to 15 residues. From germline, CDR1 is SGHDN and CDR2 FVKESK.

This chain uses TRBV5-1 with TRBJ1-1, with 11 bases matching TRBD1. The V and J ends lost 2 bases and 5 bases, in that order; junction bases with no gene match: 11. The CDR3 extends over 17 amino acids. Germline loops: CDR1 SGHRS, CDR2 YFSETQ. CDR3 coding DNA: TGCGCCAGCAGCTTCTCGGGACAGGGGGTGGGGAGGACTGAAGCTTTCTTT. This codes for CASSFSGQGVGRTEAFF. Complete variable domain (other parts from reference TRBV5-1 and TRBJ1-1): KAGVTQTPRYLIKTRGQQVTLSCSPISGHRSVSWYQQTPGQGLQFLFEYFSETQRNKGNFPGRFSGRQFSNSRSEMNVSTLELGDSALYLCASSFSGQGVGRTEAFFGQGTRLTVV.

V and J are TRBV5-1 and TRBJ2-3; 11 bases line up with TRBD2. V lost 2 bases and J lost 2; bases outside the gene matches: 4. Per germline, CDR1 SGHRS and CDR2 YFSETQ. The CDR3 totals 16 residues. In DNA, the CDR3 is TGCGCCAGCAGCTTTGGGACTAGCGGATTCACAGATACGCAGTATTTT. Its translation is CASSFGTSGFTDTQYF.

The chain carries TRBV27 and TRBJ2-7; D gene uncertain. The CDR3 contains 15 residues. Germline values: CDR1 MNHEY, CDR2 SMNVEV (reference sequence). V gave up 3 bases and J gave up 9 bases, with 21 bases separating them. The CDR3 sequence: CASSFGAVGPQGQYF. The CDR3 nucleotides are TGTGCCAGCAGTTTCGGAGCCGTAGGCCCCCAAGGGCAGTACTTC.

In nucleotides, the CDR3 is TGTGCCAGCAGTTATCTATTCCAGTATTTT. Translating gives CASSYLFQYF. This chain joins TRBV6-1 and TRBJ2-3; D is unclear. Trimming took off 5 bases at V and 12 bases at J, with 9 bases between the two ends. The germline CDR1 and CDR2 sequences are MNHNS and SASEGT. There are 10 residues in the CDR3.